These T cell receptor beta chains were read from a single sample in a study of type 1 regulatory T cells. Their target antigens are unknown. TCRdb processed the reads anew with MiXCR; each CDR3 protein has one entry. The data contain about 65,000 distinct CDR3 sequences, more than 45% of them singletons. Sequenced sample: cultured non-Tr1 T cells, either the whole culture or a sorted T cell fraction (not recorded which). These receptor sequences come from a human donor in good health. Both conserved end residues are part of each CDR3. The D gene is left open where the match is weak. Expanded clones get a size class; other rows say once, few or many, or leave the size out.

j_call: TRBJ2-2; clone_size: NA; d_call: NA; cdr3_length: 13; v_call: TRBV11-2; cdr3_nt: TGTGCCAGCAGCTTAGTTATAACCGGGGAGCTGTTTTTT; cdr3_aa: CASSLVITGELFF
j_call: TRBJ2-1; clone_size: NA; d_call: TRBD2; cdr3_length: 16; v_call: TRBV5-5; cdr3_nt: TGTGCCAGCAGCTTGATTAGGACTAGCGGGGGTAATGAGCAGTTCTTC; cdr3_aa: CASSLIRTSGGNEQFF
j_call: TRBJ2-7; clone_size: NA; d_call: TRBD1; cdr3_length: 15; v_call: TRBV20-1; cdr3_nt: TGCAGTGCTAGAGATCTGACAGGGAACCCCTACGAGCAGTACTTC; cdr3_aa: CSARDLTGNPYEQYF
j_call: TRBJ1-5; clone_size: NA; d_call: NA; cdr3_length: 17; v_call: TRBV2; cdr3_nt: TGTGCCAGCAGTGTTCAACAGGGCGGCGGAGGCAATCAGCCCCAGCATTTT; cdr3_aa: CASSVQQGGGGNQPQHF
j_call: TRBJ1-2; clone_size: NA; d_call: TRBD1; cdr3_length: 15; v_call: TRBV5-1; cdr3_nt: TGCGCCAGCAGCTCGACGACAGGGGGCAGGGATGGCTACACCTTC; cdr3_aa: CASSSTTGGRDGYTF
j_call: TRBJ2-3; clone_size: once; d_call: TRBD2; cdr3_length: 16; v_call: TRBV20-1; cdr3_nt: TGCAGTGCTACAAGACTAGGGCGGGGGAGCACAGATACGCAGTATTTT; cdr3_aa: CSATRLGRGSTDTQYF
j_call: TRBJ2-2; clone_size: NA; d_call: TRBD1; cdr3_length: 15; v_call: TRBV19; cdr3_nt: TGTGCCAGTAGAAGAGGGACAGGGTTTACCGGGGAGCTGTTTTTT; cdr3_aa: CASRRGTGFTGELFF
j_call: TRBJ2-2; clone_size: NA; d_call: TRBD1; cdr3_length: 18; v_call: TRBV5-1; cdr3_nt: TGCGCCAGCAGCCAGACCGGGACAGGGAACGTCGGCACCGGGGAGCTGTTTTTT; cdr3_aa: CASSQTGTGNVGTGELFF
j_call: TRBJ2-3; clone_size: NA; d_call: TRBD2; cdr3_length: 15; v_call: TRBV20-1; cdr3_nt: TGCAGTGCTATGGGGCTAGCGGGGATTTTCGATACGCAGTATTTT; cdr3_aa: CSAMGLAGIFDTQYF
j_call: TRBJ2-1; clone_size: few; d_call: TRBD1; cdr3_length: 15; v_call: TRBV5-1; cdr3_nt: TGCGCCAGCAGCTTGGACAGGGGTCCGGGCAATGAGCAGTTCTTC; cdr3_aa: CASSLDRGPGNEQFF
j_call: TRBJ2-2; clone_size: NA; d_call: NA; cdr3_length: 14; v_call: TRBV9; cdr3_nt: TGTGCCAGCAGCGCCCAGGTGTACACCGGGGAGCTGTTTTTT; cdr3_aa: CASSAQVYTGELFF
j_call: TRBJ2-7; clone_size: NA; d_call: TRBD2; cdr3_length: 18; v_call: TRBV20-1; cdr3_nt: TGCAGTGCTAGAGATCTTCTAGCGGGGGGCCCACGCGGCTACGAGCAGTACTTC; cdr3_aa: CSARDLLAGGPRGYEQYF
j_call: TRBJ2-1; clone_size: NA; d_call: NA; cdr3_length: 13; v_call: TRBV12-3/TRBV12-4; cdr3_nt: TGTGCCAGCAGTGGAGATGGCTACAATGAGCAGTTCTTC; cdr3_aa: CASSGDGYNEQFF
j_call: TRBJ1-2; clone_size: NA; d_call: NA; cdr3_length: 13; v_call: TRBV4-3; cdr3_nt: TGCGCCAGCAGCCAAGATAGGGTCTATGGCTACACCTTC; cdr3_aa: CASSQDRVYGYTF
j_call: TRBJ1-4; clone_size: few; d_call: NA; cdr3_length: 16; v_call: TRBV20-1; cdr3_nt: TGCAGTGCGCCAAAGGAACCGAGTGCAACTAATGAAAAACTGTTTTTT; cdr3_aa: CSAPKEPSATNEKLFF
j_call: TRBJ2-7; clone_size: NA; d_call: TRBD1; cdr3_length: 13; v_call: TRBV7-2; cdr3_nt: TGTGCCAGCAGCGCGGTCAGGGGGTACGAGCAGTACTTC; cdr3_aa: CASSAVRGYEQYF
j_call: TRBJ1-1; clone_size: NA; d_call: NA; cdr3_length: 14; v_call: TRBV27; cdr3_nt: TGTGCCAGCAGTTTGTGGAATCAGGGCACTGAAGCTTTCTTT; cdr3_aa: CASSLWNQGTEAFF
j_call: TRBJ2-1; clone_size: NA; d_call: TRBD2; cdr3_length: 16; v_call: TRBV4-2; cdr3_nt: TGTGCCAGCAGCACCAACCCGGGACTAGCGGGGGGCGGGCAGTTCTTC; cdr3_aa: CASSTNPGLAGGGQFF
j_call: TRBJ2-1; clone_size: NA; d_call: NA; cdr3_length: 15; v_call: TRBV5-1; cdr3_nt: TGCGCCAGCAGCCCAGGCCAGGCGCTGATCAATGAGCAGTTCTTC; cdr3_aa: CASSPGQALINEQFF
j_call: TRBJ1-2; clone_size: few; d_call: NA; cdr3_length: 12; v_call: TRBV7-9; cdr3_nt: TGTGCCAGCAGCTCGATCGGGTATGGCTACACCTTC; cdr3_aa: CASSSIGYGYTF
j_call: TRBJ2-6; clone_size: few; d_call: NA; cdr3_length: 17; v_call: TRBV19; cdr3_nt: TGTGCCAGCTCCGAGCAGGTACTACTAACTGGGGCCAACGTCCTGACTTTC; cdr3_aa: CASSEQVLLTGANVLTF
j_call: TRBJ1-4; clone_size: few; d_call: NA; cdr3_length: 11; v_call: TRBV9; cdr3_nt: TGTGCCAGCAGCGGAAATGAAAAACTGTTTTTT; cdr3_aa: CASSGNEKLFF
j_call: TRBJ2-2; clone_size: NA; d_call: NA; cdr3_length: 16; v_call: TRBV27; cdr3_nt: TGTGCCAGCAGGACAACCACTAATAGAGGATCCGGGGAGCTGTTTTTT; cdr3_aa: CASRTTTNRGSGELFF
j_call: TRBJ1-3; clone_size: NA; d_call: NA; cdr3_length: 15; v_call: TRBV27; cdr3_nt: TGTGCCAGCAGTTTAGACGCGGCAGCTGGAAACACCATATATTTT; cdr3_aa: CASSLDAAAGNTIYF
j_call: TRBJ2-3; clone_size: few; d_call: NA; cdr3_length: 15; v_call: TRBV2; cdr3_nt: TGTGCCAGCAGTGAAAACGGGCTACCCACAGATACGCAGTATTTT; cdr3_aa: CASSENGLPTDTQYF
j_call: TRBJ2-3; clone_size: few; d_call: NA; cdr3_length: 16; v_call: TRBV19; cdr3_nt: TGTGCCAGTAGACCCAACCGGGGAGTCCGCACAGATACGCAGTATTTT; cdr3_aa: CASRPNRGVRTDTQYF
j_call: TRBJ1-1; clone_size: NA; d_call: NA; cdr3_length: 14; v_call: TRBV6-1; cdr3_nt: TGTGCCAGCAGTGAAGCGGACGGGACCGGAGGAGCTTTCTTT; cdr3_aa: CASSEADGTGGAFF
j_call: TRBJ2-1; clone_size: NA; d_call: NA; cdr3_length: 15; v_call: TRBV10-3; cdr3_nt: TGTGCCATCAGCACTCTCCGGACACCTTACAATGAGCAGTTCTTC; cdr3_aa: CAISTLRTPYNEQFF
j_call: TRBJ2-3; clone_size: many; d_call: TRBD2; cdr3_length: 17; v_call: TRBV4-1; cdr3_nt: TGCGCCAGCAGCCCGGGACTAGCGGGGGGACTGCGGGATACGCAGTATTTT; cdr3_aa: CASSPGLAGGLRDTQYF
j_call: TRBJ1-2; clone_size: NA; d_call: NA; cdr3_length: 15; v_call: TRBV4-3; cdr3_nt: TGCGCCAGCAGCCAAGATCCAAACAGGGACCCTGGGTACACCTTC; cdr3_aa: CASSQDPNRDPGYTF
j_call: TRBJ2-1; clone_size: many; d_call: NA; cdr3_length: 13; v_call: TRBV12-3/TRBV12-4; cdr3_nt: TGTGCCAGCAGTTTGGGGGATTACAATGAGCAGTTCTTC; cdr3_aa: CASSLGDYNEQFF
j_call: TRBJ2-3; clone_size: NA; d_call: NA; cdr3_length: 14; v_call: TRBV7-2; cdr3_nt: TGTGCCAGCAGCTTAGCAGCGGCCGATGGTACGCAGTATTTT; cdr3_aa: CASSLAAADGTQYF